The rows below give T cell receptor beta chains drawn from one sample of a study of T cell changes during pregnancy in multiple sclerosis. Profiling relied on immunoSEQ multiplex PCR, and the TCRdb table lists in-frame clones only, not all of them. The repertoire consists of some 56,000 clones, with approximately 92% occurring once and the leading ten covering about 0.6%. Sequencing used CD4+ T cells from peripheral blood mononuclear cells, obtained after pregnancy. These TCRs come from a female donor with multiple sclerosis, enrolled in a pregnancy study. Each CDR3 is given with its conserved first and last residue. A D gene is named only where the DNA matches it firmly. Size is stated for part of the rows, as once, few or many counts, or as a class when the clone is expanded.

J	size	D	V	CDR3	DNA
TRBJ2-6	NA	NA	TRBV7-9	CASSLDSVGPGANVLTF	TGTGCCAGCAGCTTAGATAGTGTGGGGCCTGGGGCCAACGTCCTGACTTTC
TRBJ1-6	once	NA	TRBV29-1	CSVEEGGNSPLHF	TGCAGCGTTGAGGAGGGAGGGAATTCACCCCTCCACTTT
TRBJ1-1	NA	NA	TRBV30	CAWSGEGRAAFF	TGTGCCTGGAGTGGGGAGGGCAGAGCGGCTTTCTTT
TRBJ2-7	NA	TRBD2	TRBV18	CASSPRLAGAYEQYF	TGTGCCAGCTCACCAAGGCTAGCGGGAGCATACGAGCAGTACTTC
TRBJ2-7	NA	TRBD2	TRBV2	CASSTGGEQYF	TGTGCCAGCAGTACGGGGGGCGAGCAGTACTTC
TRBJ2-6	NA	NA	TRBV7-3	CASSPRGGISSGANVLTF	TGTGCCAGCAGCCCCAGGGGAGGGATTTCCTCTGGGGCCAACGTCCTGACTTTC
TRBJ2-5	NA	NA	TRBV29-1	CSVEDPVRIEETQYF	TGCAGCGTTGAAGATCCCGTCAGGATAGAAGAGACCCAGTACTTC
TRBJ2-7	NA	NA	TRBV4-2	CASSQDGGGVSYEQYF	TGTGCCAGCAGCCAAGATGGTGGCGGCGTCTCCTACGAGCAGTACTTC
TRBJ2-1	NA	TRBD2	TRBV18	CASSPGTSGALVGQFF	TGTGCCAGCTCACCTGGGACTAGCGGGGCCCTCGTTGGGCAGTTCTTC
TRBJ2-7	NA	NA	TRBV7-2	CASASRGGYEQYF	TGTGCCAGCGCTAGTCGGGGAGGCTACGAGCAGTACTTC
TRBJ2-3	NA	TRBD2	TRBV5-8	CASSLLSGGPDTQYF	TGTGCCAGCAGCTTGTTGAGCGGGGGCCCTGATACGCAGTATTTT
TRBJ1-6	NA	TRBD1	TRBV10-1	CAAPRGQGPQGYNSPLHF	TGCGCCGCCCCACGGGGACAGGGTCCCCAAGGCTATAATTCACCCCTCCACTTT
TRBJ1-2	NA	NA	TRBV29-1	CSVDAGNNGYTF	TGCAGCGTTGACGCAGGGAACAATGGCTACACCTTC
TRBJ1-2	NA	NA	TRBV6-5	CASSYEPQGIDGYTF	TGTGCCAGCAGTTACGAGCCTCAGGGTATCGATGGCTACACCTTC
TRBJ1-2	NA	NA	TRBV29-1	CSVVADGYTF	TGCAGCGTTGTCGCAGATGGCTACACCTTC
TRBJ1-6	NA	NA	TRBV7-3	CASSLVGLETPLHF	TGTGCCAGCAGCTTAGTCGGACTCGAGACGCCCCTCCACTTT
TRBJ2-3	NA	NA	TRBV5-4	CASSLPSTDTQYF	TGTGCCAGCAGCTTGCCTAGCACAGATACGCAGTATTTT
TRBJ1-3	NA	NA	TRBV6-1	CASKAGENTIYF	TGTGCCAGCAAGGCAGGGGAAAACACCATATATTTT
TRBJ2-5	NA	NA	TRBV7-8	CASSHTRSETQYF	TGTGCCAGCAGCCACACTAGATCGGAGACCCAGTACTTC
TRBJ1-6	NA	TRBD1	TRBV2	CASSLGQGGVGSPLHF	TGTGCCAGCAGTTTGGGACAGGGAGGAGTTGGTTCACCCCTCCACTTT
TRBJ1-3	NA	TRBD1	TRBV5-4	CASSLAQGQGNTIYF	TGTGCCAGCAGCTTGGCCCAGGGACAGGGGAACACCATATATTTT
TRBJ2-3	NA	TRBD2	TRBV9	CASSVGPGTSGGGSTQYF	TGTGCCAGCAGCGTTGGACCTGGGACTAGCGGGGGGGGGTCTACGCAGTATTTT
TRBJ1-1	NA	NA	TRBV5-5	CASSLNLGAVLAFF	TGTGCCAGCAGCTTGAATCTGGGGGCAGTTTTGGCTTTCTTT
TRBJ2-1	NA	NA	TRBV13	CASSLVVAANEQFF	TGTGCCAGCAGCTTAGTTGTCGCGGCGAATGAGCAGTTCTTC
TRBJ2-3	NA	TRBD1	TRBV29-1	CSSLGAAGTGATDTQYF	TGCAGCTCCCTTGGGGCTGCCGGGACAGGGGCCACAGATACGCAGTATTTT